This TCR beta chain was sequenced during a study of T-cell memory formation after mild COVID-19. Across the study: There were largely donor-specific TCR clusters.

Germline assignment: CDR1 SGDLS and CDR2 YYNGEE. J lost 7 bases, V lost 1 base, and 8 bases had no gene match. The length of the CDR3 is 15 residues. TCRdb re-derived calls from the 5' RACE reads in MiXCR, one entry per CDR3 protein. The repertoire consists of about 250,000 distinct CDR3 sequences, with approximately 18% occurring once and the leading ten covering under 30%. The clonotype was recovered from a man between 18 and 29 years old who had mild COVID-19 (a few samples of this study predate the infection). Cell type and time point are not known. The gene calls are TRBV9 and TRBJ2-1, with 7 bases that match TRBD1. Sequencing was done on a sample of PBMCs or a T cell subset sorted from them (not recorded which). CDR3 DNA: TGTGCCAGCAGCGTAACCAATGACAGGGATAATGAGCAGTTCTTC. Protein product: CASSVTNDRDNEQFF.